A single sample gave rise to the 17 T cell receptor beta chains below, sequenced in a study of CD8 T cells in Susac syndrome. Random hexamers served to reverse transcribe about 0.5 to 1 ug RNA. MiXCR was run by TCRdb on the immunoSEQ multiplex PCR reads, yielding one entry per CDR3 protein. The table includes 190,000 or so distinct CDR3 sequences, approximately 95% detected once. The specimen was CD4+ T cells from PBMCs. Receptor source: a human donor with multiple sclerosis.

The chain couples TRBV2 to TRBJ1-5; TRBD1 matches 9 bases. The CDR3 loop spans 14 amino acids. With V trimmed by 5 bases and J by 5 bases, 4 bases remained unmatched. Germline V CDR1 and CDR2: SNHLY, FYNNEI. The CDR3 spells CASSTDRGDQPQHF. CDR3 sequence (DNA): TGTGCCAGCAGTACAGACAGGGGGGATCAGCCCCAGCATTTT. The entire variable domain, with the rest obtained from reference TRBV2 and TRBJ1-5, is as follows: EPEVTQTPSHQVTQMGQEVILRCVPISNHLYFYWYRQILGQKVEFLVSFYNNEISEKSEIFDDQFSVERPDGSNFTLKIRSTKLEDSAMYFCASSTDRGDQPQHFGDGTRLSIL.

The genes are TRBV2 and TRBJ2-6, with D tentatively TRBD1 (6 bases). CDR1 SNHLY and CDR2 FYNNEI come from the germline V gene. The CDR3 loop spans 17 amino acids. The V and J ends lost 4 bases and 4 bases respectively, with 17 bases between them. CDR3 in amino acids: CASSGGRAGVGANVLTF. As DNA, the CDR3 is TGTGCCAGCAGTGGGGGCCGGGCAGGGGTCGGGGCCAACGTCCTGACTTTC.

This clonotype has more than one count but fewer than ten. The chain carries TRBV11-2 and TRBJ1-5, with TRBD1 matching over 8 bases. The length of the CDR3 is 14 residues. The J segment lost 7 bases and the V segment lost 5 bases, leaving 7 bases of the junction unmatched. The germline CDR1 and CDR2 sequences are SGHAT and FQNNGV. For the CDR3, the DNA is TGTGCCAGCAGCCCGGGGACAGGCGGACAGCCCCAGCATTTT. This codes for CASSPGTGGQPQHF.

The gene calls are TRBV29-1 and TRBJ1-6; 8 positions agree with TRBD1. The ends lost 4 bases at V and 7 bases at J; junction bases unmatched: 6. This CDR3 is built from 14 residues. The V gene's germline CDR1 is SQVTM and CDR2 ANQGSEA. CDR3 nucleotides: TGCAGCGTTGGTTCAGGGGACAGGAATTCACCCCTCCACTTT. Amino acid sequence: CSVGSGDRNSPLHF.

V and J are TRBV6-5 and TRBJ2-3; D may match TRBD1 or TRBD2 (5 bases each). V dropped 4 bases and J dropped 3 bases, with 17 bases sitting between them. Germline values: CDR1 MNHEY, CDR2 SVGAGI. The length of the CDR3 is 16 residues. The CDR3 loop is CASSSGIGTKTDTQYF. The CDR3 DNA follows: TGTGCCAGCAGTTCCGGGATAGGGACCAAGACAGATACGCAGTATTTT.

This clonotype has only one observation. This rearrangement joins TRBV2 to TRBJ2-2; D possibly corresponds to TRBD1 (6 bases). The V gene lost 4 bases and the J gene lost 5 bases, with 11 bases spanning the gap. The CDR3 runs to 14 residues. CDR1 SNHLY and CDR2 FYNNEI come from the germline V gene. In DNA, the CDR3 is TGTGCCAGCAGTGTCGACAGGAGGACCGGGGAGCTGTTTTTT. Translation gives CASSVDRRTGELFF. Full variable domain (rest looked up from reference TRBV2 and TRBJ2-2): EPEVTQTPSHQVTQMGQEVILRCVPISNHLYFYWYRQILGQKVEFLVSFYNNEISEKSEIFDDQFSVERPDGSNFTLKIRSTKLEDSAMYFCASSVDRRTGELFFGEGSRLTVL.

This rearrangement joins TRBV13 to TRBJ2-1, with a possible D match to TRBD1 (6 bases). This CDR3 is built from 16 residues. Germline V gives CDR1 PRHDT, CDR2 FYEKMQ (reference sequence). V was pared by 0 bases and J by 4 bases, with 13 bases between. CDR3 DNA sequence: TGTGCCAGCAGCTTAGGCCTTGGGGGCGGATACAATGAGCAGTTCTTC. Amino acid sequence: CASSLGLGGGYNEQFF.

The chain uses TRBV6-2 or TRBV6-3 and TRBJ1-5, with 9 bases matching TRBD1. Trimming cost V 8 bases and J 7 bases; bases outside gene matches: 15. Per the germline V gene, CDR1 is MNHEY and CDR2 is SVGEGT. The CDR3 runs 16 residues. The chain's CDR3 is CASCRLSGTGYQPQHF. CDR3 sequence (DNA): TGTGCCAGCTGCAGACTCTCCGGGACAGGGTACCAGCCCCAGCATTTT.

The chain joins TRBV25-1 to TRBJ1-6; D unclear. CDR1 MGHDK and CDR2 SYGVNS come from the germline V gene. The length of the CDR3 is 15 residues. V was trimmed by 2 bases and J by 12 bases, leaving 17 bases between them. The CDR3 reads CASSEIGNFLKPLHF. The CDR3 DNA reads TGTGCCAGCAGTGAAATAGGAAACTTCTTAAAACCCCTCCACTTT.

V gene TRBV29-1 combines with J gene TRBJ1-1; D call uncertain. V lost 4 bases and J lost 1, with 4 bases in between. CDR1 is SQVTM, CDR2 ANQGSEA, per germline. The CDR3 totals 11 residues. The CDR3 is CSVAANTEAFF. The CDR3 DNA reads as TGCAGCGTTGCGGCGAACACTGAAGCTTTCTTT.

The chain links TRBV5-6 to TRBJ1-1; D is perhaps TRBD1 (5 bases). CDR1 and CDR2 from the germline V gene are SGHDT and YYEEEE. The CDR3 covers 13 residues. Trimming took off 4 bases at V and 8 bases at J, with 15 bases between the two ends. The CDR3 region has the DNA TGTGCCAGCAGCCCGGTCGTTGGGGCGGAAGCTTTCTTT. This codes for CASSPVVGAEAFF.

The V call is TRBV30, the J call TRBJ1-2, with D unresolved. Germline loops: CDR1 GTSNPN, CDR2 SVGIG (reference sequence). This CDR3 contains 12 residues. Deletions cut 1 base from V and 2 bases from J, with 5 bases between. The CDR3 DNA reads TGTGCCTGGAGTGCAGGCAACTATGGCTACACCTTC. This encodes CAWSAGNYGYTF.

The chain links TRBV29-1 to TRBJ1-1; TRBD1 matches 9 bases. This CDR3 has 16 residues. Germline CDR1 and CDR2: SQVTM and ANQGSEA. With V trimmed by 5 bases and J by 5 bases, 15 bases remained unmatched. CDR3 sequence: CSVPNFPGQGGTEAFF. The CDR3 DNA reads as TGCAGCGTTCCTAACTTCCCGGGACAGGGCGGAACTGAAGCTTTCTTT.

This rearrangement joins TRBV27 to TRBJ1-4, with D possibly matching TRBD1 (5 bases). Trimming removed 5 bases from V and 8 bases from J, with 15 bases in between. Germline V lookup: CDR1 MNHEY, CDR2 SMNVEV (reference sequence). The CDR3 sequence is 14 residues long. The CDR3 protein is CASSMYRDGEKLFF. CDR3 bases: TGTGCCAGCAGTATGTACCGGGACGGAGAAAAACTGTTTTTT.

The chain uses TRBV11-2 and TRBJ1-3; D remains ambiguous. The CDR3 length is 15 residues. Germline values: CDR1 SGHAT, CDR2 FQNNGV. The V gene lost 1 base and the J gene lost 0 bases, with 7 bases spanning the gap. The CDR3 DNA reads TGTGCCAGCAGCTTAGTTTGGGACTCTGGAAACACCATATATTTT. Its translation: CASSLVWDSGNTIYF.

The gene calls are TRBV15 and TRBJ2-4; 10 bases are shared with TRBD1. The V gene end was trimmed by 0 bases and the J gene end by 6 bases; junction bases not matched to a gene: 8. CDR1 and CDR2 from the germline V gene are LNHNV and YYDKDF (reference sequence). The CDR3 has 17 amino acids. CDR3 sequence (DNA): TGTGCCACCAGCAGAGATGGGCCCGGGACAGGGGTAAACATTCAGTACTTC. This gives the protein CATSRDGPGTGVNIQYF.

The chain links TRBV12-3 or TRBV12-4 to TRBJ1-1; TRBD1 aligns across 8 bases. V lost 6 bases and J lost 4; bases outside the gene matches: 7. CDR3 size: 14 residues. Here the CDR3 reads CASRGQETFTEAFF. The CDR3 bases are TGTGCCAGCAGGGGACAGGAAACCTTCACTGAAGCTTTCTTT.